This T cell receptor beta chain comes out of a study of blood T cell repertoires in COVID-19. Study-level background: The United States, Italy and Spain supplied acute and convalescent COVID-19 samples.

Sequencing used immunoSEQ multiplex PCR; TCRdb keeps in-frame clones, though not all of them. The sample lists approximately 330,000 clones; just under 90% were seen once. Participants were placed into cohorts based on the clinical history they reported. Cohort 3 donors counted as recovered after two negative PCRs, clearance, or resolved symptoms. Trimming cost V 3 bases and J 12 bases; bases outside gene matches: 13. Germline CDR1 DFQATT, CDR2 SNEGSKA (reference sequence). The CDR3 consists of 16 residues. The sample was PBMCs or T cells enriched from blood (not recorded which). This rearrangement joins TRBV20-1 to TRBJ2-1; 14 bases are a match to TRBD2. This receptor was identified in a woman in her twenties or thirties who had recovered from COVID-19. The CDR3 region has the DNA TGCAGTGCTAGTCCCAACTCGGGACTAGCGGGAGTGGTGCAGTTCTTC. Protein: CSASPNSGLAGVVQFF.